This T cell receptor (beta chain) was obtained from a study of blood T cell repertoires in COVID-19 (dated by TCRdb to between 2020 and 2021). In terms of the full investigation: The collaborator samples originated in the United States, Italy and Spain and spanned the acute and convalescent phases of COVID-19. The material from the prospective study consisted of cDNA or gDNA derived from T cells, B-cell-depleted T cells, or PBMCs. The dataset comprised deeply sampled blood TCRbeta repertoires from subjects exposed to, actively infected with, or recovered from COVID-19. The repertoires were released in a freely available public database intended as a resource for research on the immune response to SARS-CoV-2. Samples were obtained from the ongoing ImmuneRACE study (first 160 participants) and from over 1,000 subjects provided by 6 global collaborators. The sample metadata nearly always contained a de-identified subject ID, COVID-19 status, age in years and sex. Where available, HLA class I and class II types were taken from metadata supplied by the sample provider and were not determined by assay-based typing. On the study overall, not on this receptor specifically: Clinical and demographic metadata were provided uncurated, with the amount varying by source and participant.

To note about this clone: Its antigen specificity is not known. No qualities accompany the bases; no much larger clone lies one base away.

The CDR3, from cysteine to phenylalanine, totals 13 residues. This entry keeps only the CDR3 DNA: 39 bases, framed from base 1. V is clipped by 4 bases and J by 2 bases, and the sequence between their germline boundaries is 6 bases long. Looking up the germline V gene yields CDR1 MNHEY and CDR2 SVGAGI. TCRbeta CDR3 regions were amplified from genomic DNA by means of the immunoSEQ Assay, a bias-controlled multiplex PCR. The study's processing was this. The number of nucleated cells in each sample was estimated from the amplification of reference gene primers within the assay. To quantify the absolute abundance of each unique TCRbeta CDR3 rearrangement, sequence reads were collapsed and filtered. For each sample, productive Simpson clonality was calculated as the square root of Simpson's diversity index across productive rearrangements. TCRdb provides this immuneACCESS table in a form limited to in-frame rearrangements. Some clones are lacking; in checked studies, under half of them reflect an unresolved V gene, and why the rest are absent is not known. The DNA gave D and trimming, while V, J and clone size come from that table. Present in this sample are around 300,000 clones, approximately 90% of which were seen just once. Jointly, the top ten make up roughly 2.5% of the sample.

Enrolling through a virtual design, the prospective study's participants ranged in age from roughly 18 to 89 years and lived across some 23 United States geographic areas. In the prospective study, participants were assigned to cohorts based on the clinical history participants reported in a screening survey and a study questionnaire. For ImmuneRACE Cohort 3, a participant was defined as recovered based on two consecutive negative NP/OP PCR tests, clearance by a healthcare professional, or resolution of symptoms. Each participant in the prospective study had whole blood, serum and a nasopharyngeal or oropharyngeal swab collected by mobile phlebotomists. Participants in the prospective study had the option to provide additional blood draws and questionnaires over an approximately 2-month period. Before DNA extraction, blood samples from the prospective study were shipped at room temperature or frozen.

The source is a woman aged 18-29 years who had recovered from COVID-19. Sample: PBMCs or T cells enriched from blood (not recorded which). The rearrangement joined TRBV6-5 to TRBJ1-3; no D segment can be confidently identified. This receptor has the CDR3 CASSWQAGNTIYF. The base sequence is TGTGCCAGCAGTTGGCAGGCTGGAAACACCATATATTTT.